Below are 15 T cell receptor beta chains sequenced from a single sample in a study of blood T cell repertoires in COVID-19. Assay: immunoSEQ multiplex PCR; the TCRdb copy retains only in-frame clones and omits some. The repertoire holds 150,000 to 200,000 clones, with around 80% as singletons. The source material was PBMCs or T cells enriched from blood (not recorded which). These receptors originate from a woman aged 45 to 65 who had recovered from COVID-19.

This chain connects TRBV15 to TRBJ1-2, with 7 bases that match TRBD1. The trim removed 5 bases at V and 5 bases at J, leaving 8 bases unmatched. Germline CDR1 and CDR2: LNHNV and YYDKDF (reference sequence). This CDR3 has 14 amino acids. The CDR3 nucleotides are TGTGCCACCAGCGAAGACAGGGTGGGGTATGGCTACACCTTC. This codes for CATSEDRVGYGYTF.

The genes are TRBV5-4 and TRBJ2-1, with D maybe TRBD2 (7 bases). This CDR3 comprises 12 residues. The germline CDR1 and CDR2 sequences are SGHNT and YYREEE (reference sequence). CDR3 DNA sequence: TGTGTTTGGGAGGGGGCCTACAATGAGCAGTTCTTC. It translates to CVWEGAYNEQFF.

This clone was detected once. The chain couples TRBV7-6 to TRBJ1-1, with D possibly TRBD1 on 6 matching bases. CDR1 SGHVS and CDR2 FNYEAQ come from the germline V gene. The ends were cut back, 7 bases at V and 0 bases at J, with 15 bases in the middle. This CDR3 contains 15 residues. The CDR3 DNA follows: TGTGCCAGCACCCATCCGGGACAACTGAACACTGAAGCTTTCTTT. Translating gives CASTHPGQLNTEAFF.

The V and J genes are TRBV19 and TRBJ2-1, with TRBD2 identical over 9 bases. In germline, CDR1 is LNHDA, CDR2 SQIVND (reference sequence). With 7 bases clipped from V and 3 bases from J, the junction kept 7 bases outside the gene matches. The CDR3 consists of 15 residues. CDR3: CASNGAGGFYNEQFF. The CDR3 DNA reads as TGTGCCAGTAACGGGGCGGGAGGGTTCTACAATGAGCAGTTCTTC.

This clone was observed a single time. This chain links TRBV28 with TRBJ2-7; 11 bases are shared with TRBD2. Germline CDR1 MDHEN, CDR2 SYDVKM. The V segment lost 5 bases and the J segment 7 bases; nucleotides outside the gene matches: 10. The CDR3 sequence is 15 residues long. CDR3 region: CASSTSSGRWSEQYF. The CDR3 nucleotides are TGTGCCAGCAGTACCTCTAGCGGGAGGTGGTCTGAGCAGTACTTC. The complete variable domain, with remaining parts taken from reference TRBV28 and TRBJ2-7, reads DVKVTQSSRYLVKRTGEKVFLECVQDMDHENMFWYRQDPGLGLRLIYFSYDVKMKEKGDIPEGYSVSREKKERFSLILESASTNQTSMYLCASSTSSGRWSEQYFGPGTRLTVT.

The chain employs TRBV4-2 and TRBJ1-1, with D tentatively TRBD1 (6 bases). Deletions cut 1 base from V and 1 base from J, with 13 bases between. The CDR3 sequence is 16 residues long. Germline V CDR1 and CDR2: LGHNA, YNFKEQ. CDR3 loop: CASSQVDRPWNTEAFF. The DNA of the CDR3 is TGTGCCAGCAGCCAAGTAGACAGGCCTTGGAACACTGAAGCTTTCTTT.

This chain connects TRBV11-2 to TRBJ2-2; 7 nucleotides align to TRBD2. V was clipped by 5 bases and J by 6 bases; unmatched bases: 0. There are 12 residues in the CDR3. Germline CDR1 SGHAT, CDR2 FQNNGV. The CDR3 region is CASSTSAGELFF. CDR3 sequence (DNA): TGTGCCAGCAGCACTAGCGCCGGGGAGCTGTTTTTT.

As regards this clone: This same CDR3 is encoded by further DNA sequences in the sample. The V call is TRBV27, the J call TRBJ1-2, with D perhaps TRBD1 (5 bases). V lost 5 bases, J lost 0 bases, and 7 bases lay in between. The germline V gene encodes CDR1 MNHEY and CDR2 SMNVEV (reference sequence). The CDR3 has 13 residues. CDR3 loop: CASSTTANYGYTF. DNA of the CDR3: TGTGCCAGCAGTACGACAGCTAACTATGGCTACACCTTC.

The chain couples TRBV7-9 to TRBJ1-1; the D is unclear. Trimming shortened V by 5 bases and J by 4 bases, and 11 bases separated the two germline ends. The CDR3 length is 13 residues. CDR1 is SEHNR and CDR2 is FQNEAQ in the germline V gene (reference sequence). CDR3 protein: CASSRTTGTEAFF. The CDR3 DNA reads as TGTGCCAGCAGCCGCACAACGGGCACTGAAGCTTTCTTT.

The chain couples TRBV27 to TRBJ2-1; D unclear. Germline V gene sequence: CDR1 MNHEY, CDR2 SMNVEV (reference sequence). This CDR3 has 18 amino acids. Trimming left V 5 bases short and J 0 bases short, with 20 bases between. The CDR3 DNA is TGTGCCAGCAGTCCCGGCCTTCGGTACGCTAGCTCCTACAATGAGCAGTTCTTC. This translates into CASSPGLRYASSYNEQFF.

This chain connects TRBV6-5 to TRBJ2-1, with TRBD1 matching 9 bases. Germline CDR1 reads MNHEY; CDR2 reads SVGAGI. This CDR3 is built from 14 residues. With V trimmed by 2 bases and J by 8 bases, 4 bases remained unmatched. CDR3 nucleotides: TGTGCCAGCAGTTACGGGACAGGGAAATATGAGCAGTTCTTC. It specifies CASSYGTGKYEQFF.

The chain couples TRBV6-5 to TRBJ1-2, with TRBD1 as a possible D gene (5 bases). Trimming removed 5 bases from V and 7 bases from J, with 14 bases in between. Looked up from germline, CDR1 is MNHEY and CDR2 is SVGAGI. This CDR3 contains 13 residues. The DNA of the CDR3 is TGTGCCAGCAGTACGGTGGGTGGGGCTGGCTACACCTTC. Amino acid sequence: CASSTVGGAGYTF.

The rearrangement joins TRBV3-1 (or the pseudogene TRBV3-2) to TRBJ2-3; 12 bases match TRBD2. Germline V gene lookup returns CDR1 LGHDT and CDR2 YNNKEL (reference sequence). There are 18 residues in the CDR3. Germline trimming cut 6 bases from V and 2 bases from J; bases unmatched to any gene: 12. The CDR3 reads CASSRTGTSGFSTDTQYF. In nucleotides, the CDR3 is TGTGCCAGCAGTCGTACCGGGACTAGCGGGTTCTCCACAGATACGCAGTATTTT.

The V gene is TRBV27, the J gene TRBJ2-1; TRBD2 matches 7 bases. CDR1 and CDR2 from the germline V gene are MNHEY and SMNVEV (reference sequence). Trimming removed 7 bases from V and 6 bases from J; junction bases left unmatched: 15. This CDR3 has 16 amino acids. CDR3 protein: CASTKLAGMGPNEQFF. The CDR3 DNA follows: TGTGCCAGCACGAAATTAGCGGGTATGGGTCCCAATGAGCAGTTCTTC.

The rearrangement uses TRBV11-2 and TRBJ1-2; D gene ambiguous. Per germline, CDR1 SGHAT and CDR2 FQNNGV. The CDR3 covers 14 residues. Trimming took off 5 bases at V and 4 bases at J, with 14 bases between the two ends. The CDR3 protein is CASSPSSGFYGYTF. CDR3 nucleotide sequence: TGTGCCAGCAGCCCCTCTTCCGGGTTCTATGGCTACACCTTC.